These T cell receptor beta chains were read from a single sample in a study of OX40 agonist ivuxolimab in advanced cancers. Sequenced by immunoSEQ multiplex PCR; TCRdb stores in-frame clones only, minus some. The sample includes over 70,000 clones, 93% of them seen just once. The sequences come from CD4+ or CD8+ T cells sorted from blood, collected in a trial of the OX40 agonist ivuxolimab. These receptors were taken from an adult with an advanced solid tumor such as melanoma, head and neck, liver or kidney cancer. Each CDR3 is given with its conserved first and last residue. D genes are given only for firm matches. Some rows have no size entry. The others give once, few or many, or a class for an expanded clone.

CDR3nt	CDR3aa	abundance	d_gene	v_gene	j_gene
TGTGCCAGCAACAGGCCTGGGGATGAGCAGTTCTTC	CASNRPGDEQFF	few	.	TRBV7-9	TRBJ2-1
TGTGCCAGCAGTTACTCGGGCAGGGGAGGAAAGACCCAGTACTTC	CASSYSGRGGKTQYF	.	.	TRBV6-5	TRBJ2-5
TGTGCCAGCAGCTTAGGGGAGGGCACCTACGAGCAGTACTTC	CASSLGEGTYEQYF	.	TRBD2	TRBV7-9	TRBJ2-7
TGTGCCAGCAGTTTAGGGTCCACTGAAGCTTTCTTT	CASSLGSTEAFF	.	.	TRBV28	TRBJ1-1
TGCGCCAGCAGCTTGGTGTGGGCGGAAGTCACAGATACGCAGTATTTT	CASSLVWAEVTDTQYF	.	.	TRBV5-1	TRBJ2-3
TGTGCCAGCAGCCACGACAGGGAGGAAGAGCAGTACTTC	CASSHDREEEQYF	few	.	TRBV6-6	TRBJ2-7
TGTGCCAGCACCATGGGAGGGTTCGCTGAAAAACTGTTTTTT	CASTMGGFAEKLFF	.	.	TRBV9	TRBJ1-4
TGCAGCGTTGAGGACAGCTCCTACGAGCAGTACTTC	CSVEDSSYEQYF	.	.	TRBV29-1	TRBJ2-7
TGTGCCAGCAGTTTTTTATTCGGGAGAGGAGAGACCCAGTACTTC	CASSFLFGRGETQYF	.	.	TRBV27	TRBJ2-5
TGTGCCAGCAGTTCGGAGCGGGAGCCAGATACGCAGTATTTT	CASSSEREPDTQYF	.	TRBD2	TRBV27	TRBJ2-3
TGTGCCAGCAGCCCAGGGACTACCCCGGGCGAGCAGTACTTC	CASSPGTTPGEQYF	.	TRBD2	TRBV9	TRBJ2-7
TGTGCCAGCAGCGCGTACGGGGAGCTGTTTTTT	CASSAYGELFF	.	.	TRBV9	TRBJ2-2
TGTGCCAGCAGCAAATTAGGGAGACTTGCCTCTGGGGCCAACGTCCTGACTTTC	CASSKLGRLASGANVLTF	.	.	TRBV21-1	TRBJ2-6
TGTGCCAGCAGTCCCCAGGACATCGCCGGCAATCAGCCCCAGCATTTT	CASSPQDIAGNQPQHF	few	.	TRBV27	TRBJ1-5
TGTGCCAGCAGTTTATTAAGCGGGAGAATCAACGAGCAGTACTTC	CASSLLSGRINEQYF	.	TRBD2	TRBV28	TRBJ2-7
TGCGCCAGCAGCCTCCGGGACGGGTCCTACGAGCAGTACTTC	CASSLRDGSYEQYF	.	.	TRBV4-1	TRBJ2-7
TGTGCCAGCGGCCGGACCCTGGAGCAGTACTTC	CASGRTLEQYF	.	.	TRBV27	TRBJ2-7
TGCGCCAGCGGGTTCGTGGAGCCCTCATCAATGGTGAACACTGAAGCTTTCTTT	CASGFVEPSSMVNTEAFF	.	.	TRBV10-2	TRBJ1-1
TGTGCCAGCAGCCCAGGACAGTATCACGAGCAGTACTTC	CASSPGQYHEQYF	once	.	TRBV13	TRBJ2-7
TGTGCCAGCAGTGGCCCGACAGGGAATGAGCAGTTCTTC	CASSGPTGNEQFF	.	TRBD1	TRBV6-4	TRBJ2-1
TGCGCCAGCAGCCACCTGACAGGAGACTATGGCTACACCTTC	CASSHLTGDYGYTF	.	.	TRBV4-1	TRBJ1-2
TGTGCCAGCAGTGAAGGGATGGCAGATTATGGCTACACCTTC	CASSEGMADYGYTF	.	.	TRBV2	TRBJ1-2
TGTGCCAGCAGTTTACCGGGACTTTCGAACACCGGGGAGCTGTTTTTT	CASSLPGLSNTGELFF	.	.	TRBV28	TRBJ2-2
TGTGCCAGCAGCTTACCCCCTCGGGTAGCGGGAGCTGACGAGCAGTACTTC	CASSLPPRVAGADEQYF	.	TRBD2	TRBV7-2	TRBJ2-7
TGTGCCAGTAGGCCACAGGGGACCCTCTACGAGCAGTACTTC	CASRPQGTLYEQYF	few	TRBD1	TRBV19	TRBJ2-7
TGTGCCAGCAGACAACCCGGGACTAGCGGCGCCTACGAGCAGTACTTC	CASRQPGTSGAYEQYF	.	TRBD2	TRBV6-6	TRBJ2-7
TGTGCCAGCAGCCCTGGGACTACCACCAATGAGCAGTTCTTC	CASSPGTTTNEQFF	.	TRBD2	TRBV27	TRBJ2-1
TGTGCCAGCAGCTTGAAAGGGAACTCACCCCTCCACTTT	CASSLKGNSPLHF	.	.	TRBV11-2	TRBJ1-6
TGTGCCAGCAGCGGACAGATTTACGAGCAGTACTTC	CASSGQIYEQYF	.	.	TRBV11-2	TRBJ2-7
TGCGCCAGCAGCCAAGAGCCGGGGATCGACGAGCAGTACTTC	CASSQEPGIDEQYF	.	.	TRBV4-1	TRBJ2-7
TGTGCCAGCAGCTCGGCCCCCGGGCCCTACAATGAGCAGTTCTTC	CASSSAPGPYNEQFF	few	.	TRBV7-2	TRBJ2-1
TGTGCCAGCAGCGTAGGTTCCGGGTGGCACACTGAAGCTTTCTTT	CASSVGSGWHTEAFF	.	.	TRBV9	TRBJ1-1
TGTGCCAGCTCACGCCCCGACAGAGAAACCTACAATGAGCAGTTCTTC	CASSRPDRETYNEQFF	.	.	TRBV18	TRBJ2-1
TGTGCCAGCAGCCAGGAGGGGGCTAGCGGTTACACCGGGGAGCTGTTTTTT	CASSQEGASGYTGELFF	.	.	TRBV7-2	TRBJ2-2
TGTGCCAGCAGTTGGACCGGGGTCGAGCAGTACTTC	CASSWTGVEQYF	.	.	TRBV27	TRBJ2-7
TGTGCCAGCAGCCCCAGGACTAGCGGGAGTTCTGATGAGCAGTTCTTC	CASSPRTSGSSDEQFF	once	TRBD2	TRBV7-6	TRBJ2-1
TGTGCCAGCAGTTTCTTGGGGGGTCGCACTGAAGCTTTCTTT	CASSFLGGRTEAFF	.	.	TRBV27	TRBJ1-1
TGTGCCAGCAGTTCCGGGACAGGGTGGTACGAGCAGTACTTC	CASSSGTGWYEQYF	.	TRBD1	TRBV27	TRBJ2-7
TGTGCCAGCAGCTTATCGAGGGGGGAGCTGTTTTTT	CASSLSRGELFF	.	.	TRBV7-6	TRBJ2-2
TGTGCCAGCAGTTTATCCTACGGGACAGACACAGATACGCAGTATTTT	CASSLSYGTDTDTQYF	.	TRBD1	TRBV27	TRBJ2-3
TGTGCCAGCAGCTTAGTGGGACAGGGGGCGAACACCGGGGAGCTGTTTTTT	CASSLVGQGANTGELFF	.	TRBD1	TRBV7-9	TRBJ2-2
TGCGCCAGCAGCGGCCAATACAATGAGCAGTTCTTC	CASSGQYNEQFF	.	.	TRBV4-3	TRBJ2-1
TGTGCCAGCAGCTTAGTCCCCTCGGTTGAGCAGTTCTTC	CASSLVPSVEQFF	.	.	TRBV7-8	TRBJ2-1
TGTGCCAGCATAAAGACGGATTCTTACAATGAGCAGTTCTTC	CASIKTDSYNEQFF	.	.	TRBV28	TRBJ2-1
TGCGCCAGCAGCTTGGCGGAAAGGACCTCGGTGGGGTGGCCCACAGATACGCAGTATTTT	CASSLAERTSVGWPTDTQYF	.	.	TRBV5-1	TRBJ2-3
TGTGCCAGTAGTATAGCGGGGCTTTCCTACGAGCAGTACTTC	CASSIAGLSYEQYF	few	.	TRBV19	TRBJ2-7
TGTGCCAGCAGCTTAGCGGGGGTAATGGAGACCCAGTACTTC	CASSLAGVMETQYF	.	.	TRBV7-2	TRBJ2-5
TGTGCCAGCAGTGACTTAGGGAACACTGAAGCTTTCTTT	CASSDLGNTEAFF	.	.	TRBV25-1	TRBJ1-1
TGTGCCAGCAGTTTATGGCAGGGGGGGGTGGAGCAGTACTTC	CASSLWQGGVEQYF	.	.	TRBV27	TRBJ2-7
TGTGCCAGCAGTTATACGGGTCTCAATCAGCCCCAGCATTTT	CASSYTGLNQPQHF	.	.	TRBV6-6	TRBJ1-5
TGTGCCAGCAGCGGCCGGGGCGGGAGAATTGTAGATACGCAGTATTTT	CASSGRGGRIVDTQYF	.	TRBD2	TRBV7-2	TRBJ2-3
TGTGCCAGTAGTATGAGTGGGGACATCGCGCGTGCTGGAAACACCATATATTTT	CASSMSGDIARAGNTIYF	.	.	TRBV19	TRBJ1-3
TGCGCCAGCAGCCAACAAAGGACAGAAGGGCCCTATGGCTACACCTTC	CASSQQRTEGPYGYTF	.	.	TRBV4-1	TRBJ1-2
TGTGCCAGCAGCCCGGGCCCAGGGCCCTCCTACGAGCAGTACTTC	CASSPGPGPSYEQYF	.	.	TRBV5-6	TRBJ2-7
TGTGCCAGCAGCCCGGGACAGAGGGGCTCCTACGAGCAGTACTTC	CASSPGQRGSYEQYF	.	TRBD1	TRBV7-9	TRBJ2-7
TGCGCCAGCAGCTCCGTTAACGGGTACGAGCAGTACTTC	CASSSVNGYEQYF	once	.	TRBV5-1	TRBJ2-7